These T cell receptor beta chains were read from a single sample in a study of blood T cell repertoires in COVID-19. Sequencing used immunoSEQ multiplex PCR; TCRdb keeps in-frame clones, though not all of them. The profile shows 250,000 to 300,000 clones, about 88% of them singletons. Input material: peripheral blood. These TCRs come from a man aged 18 to 29 with active or convalescent COVID-19. Each CDR3 is given with its conserved first and last residue. D genes are given only for firm matches. Clone size is stated in some rows and not others, as once, few, many or a class when expanded.

d_call cdr3_length j_call clone_size v_call cdr3_aa cdr3_nt
TRBD2 14 TRBJ2-1 . TRBV2 CASTVLAGASEQFF TGTGCCAGCACAGTACTAGCGGGGGCGAGTGAGCAGTTCTTC
. 16 TRBJ1-6 . TRBV5-6 CASSPGGSGDNSPLHF TGTGCCAGCAGCCCCGGGGGATCCGGGGATAATTCACCCCTCCACTTT
TRBD1 15 TRBJ1-6 . TRBV4-1 CASSLGQGWNSPLHF TGCGCCAGCAGCCTAGGACAGGGTTGGAATTCACCCCTCCACTTT
. 14 TRBJ2-5 . TRBV7-9 CASSLARERGTQYF TGTGCCAGCAGCTTAGCGCGGGAAAGGGGGACCCAGTACTTC
. 15 TRBJ2-5 . TRBV5-4 CASSLASLAQETQYF TGTGCCAGCAGCTTGGCCTCTCTAGCCCAAGAGACCCAGTACTTC
TRBD2 14 TRBJ2-2 . TRBV6-4 CASSDGRDTGELFF TGTGCCAGCAGTGACGGGAGGGACACCGGGGAGCTGTTTTTT
. 15 TRBJ2-2 . TRBV5-4 CASSLDTRIGGELFF TGTGCCAGCAGCTTGGACACTAGGATAGGCGGGGAGCTGTTTTTT
. 16 TRBJ2-3 . TRBV2 CASSEWGGATTDTQYF TGTGCCAGCAGTGAATGGGGCGGGGCCACCACAGATACGCAGTATTTT
. 14 TRBJ2-7 . TRBV5-5 CASSSQSGTYEQYF TGTGCCAGCAGCTCTCAGAGCGGAACCTACGAGCAGTACTTC
TRBD1 14 TRBJ1-2 . TRBV19 CASSATTGVGGYTF TGTGCCAGTAGTGCAACGACAGGGGTAGGCGGCTACACCTTC
. 15 TRBJ1-2 . TRBV9 CASSGVGRGEGGYTF TGTGCCAGCAGCGGGGTAGGGCGGGGAGAAGGAGGCTACACCTTC
. 14 TRBJ1-3 . TRBV5-1 CASSLDSSGNTIYF TGCGCCAGCAGCTTGGACAGCTCTGGAAACACCATATATTTT
. 14 TRBJ2-7 . TRBV4-1 CASSQGAYNYEQYF TGCGCCAGCAGCCAAGGGGCTTACAACTACGAGCAGTACTTC
. 13 TRBJ1-2 . TRBV5-5 CASSLGPGLDYTF TGTGCCAGCAGCTTGGGACCGGGTTTAGACTACACCTTC
TRBD1 16 TRBJ1-1 . TRBV27 CASSLSSGTVNTEAFF TGTGCCAGCAGTTTATCTTCGGGGACAGTGAACACTGAAGCTTTCTTT
TRBD2 13 TRBJ2-1 . TRBV24-1 CATSDLPAGAQFF TGTGCCACCAGTGATTTGCCAGCGGGAGCTCAGTTCTTC
. 13 TRBJ1-2 once TRBV29-1 CSARPEGGYGYTF TGCAGCGCCAGACCAGAGGGAGGCTATGGCTACACCTTC
. 16 TRBJ1-2 once TRBV2 CASSEYRGPQRYGYTF TGTGCCAGCAGTGAATATCGGGGTCCCCAGAGGTATGGCTACACCTTC
. 14 TRBJ1-6 . TRBV10-3 CAISGTADDSPLHF TGTGCCATCAGTGGGACAGCCGACGATTCACCCCTCCACTTT
. 15 TRBJ2-7 few TRBV11-2 CASSLDWGVGNEQYF TGTGCCAGCAGCTTAGATTGGGGGGTTGGAAACGAGCAGTACTTC
. 12 TRBJ2-1 . TRBV2 CASSVDKPEQFF TGTGCCAGCAGTGTAGACAAGCCCGAGCAGTTCTTC
. 16 TRBJ1-5 . TRBV28 CASSSVGRGPDQPQHF TGTGCCAGCAGTTCTGTGGGCAGGGGCCCGGATCAGCCCCAGCATTTT
. 17 TRBJ1-6 . TRBV6-1 CASSASRYNSYNSPLHF TGTGCCAGCAGTGCCTCTAGGTACAACTCCTATAATTCACCCCTCCACTTT
TRBD2 14 TRBJ2-3 . TRBV3-1/TRBV3-2 CASRAGEHTDTQYF TGTGCCAGCAGAGCGGGGGAGCACACAGATACGCAGTATTTT
TRBD1 14 TRBJ1-2 . TRBV2 CASSGQGLNYGYTF TGTGCCAGCAGCGGACAGGGACTTAACTATGGCTACACCTTC
. 13 TRBJ1-6 . TRBV15 CATSRDRGSPLHF TGTGCCACCAGCAGAGATAGGGGTTCACCCCTCCACTTT
TRBD1 17 TRBJ2-1 . TRBV19 CASSRDRGNGLYNEQFF TGTGCCAGTAGTCGGGACAGGGGGAACGGTCTGTACAATGAGCAGTTCTTC
. 13 TRBJ2-1 . TRBV19 CASSRGSVTEQFF TGTGCCAGTAGTCGGGGTAGTGTCACCGAGCAGTTCTTC
. 14 TRBJ1-1 . TRBV11-3 CASSLSWQHSKAFF TGTGCCAGCAGCTTAAGTTGGCAGCACAGCAAGGCTTTCTTT
. 15 TRBJ2-2 few TRBV5-1 CASSLQQGGTGELFF TGCGCCAGCAGCCTCCAACAGGGTGGGACCGGGGAGCTGTTTTTT
. 18 TRBJ1-4 . TRBV7-9 CASSSTGFGGALNEKLFF TGTGCCAGCAGCTCAACAGGGTTTGGTGGGGCACTTAATGAAAAACTGTTTTTT
TRBD2 15 TRBJ2-3 . TRBV5-4 CASSLQRGRTDTQYF TGTGCCAGCAGCTTGCAGCGGGGGCGCACAGATACGCAGTATTTT
TRBD1 15 TRBJ2-1 few TRBV11-2 CASSVGTASYNEQFF TGTGCCAGCAGCGTGGGGACAGCCTCCTACAATGAGCAGTTCTTC
. 15 TRBJ2-7 few TRBV7-7 CASSPGSGHSYEQYF TGTGCCAGCAGTCCGGGTAGTGGTCACTCCTACGAGCAGTACTTC
. 14 TRBJ1-2 . TRBV7-2 CASSLSGSEYGYTF TGTGCCAGCAGCTTATCCGGGTCAGAGTATGGCTACACCTTC
. 16 TRBJ2-7 . TRBV7-9 CASSLGDGGRGSEQYF TGTGCCAGCAGCTTGGGCGACGGGGGGCGAGGATCCGAGCAGTACTTC
. 14 TRBJ1-5 . TRBV7-2 CASSGRGGNQPQHF TGTGCCAGCAGCGGTCGGGGGGGCAATCAGCCCCAGCATTTT
TRBD2 18 TRBJ2-1 . TRBV29-1 CSVEAWSGRGSSYNEQFF TGCAGCGTTGAAGCGTGGAGCGGGAGGGGGAGCTCCTACAATGAGCAGTTCTTC
. 18 TRBJ1-5 . TRBV4-1 CASSQAVIRGRGGQPQHF TGCGCCAGCAGCCAAGCAGTAATACGCGGCAGGGGCGGTCAGCCCCAGCATTTT
. 15 TRBJ1-2 . TRBV28 CASTPGGGQSYGYTF TGTGCCAGCACCCCGGGGGGCGGACAGAGCTATGGCTACACCTTC
. 13 TRBJ1-5 . TRBV19 CASSIDLSGNQHF TGTGCCAGTAGTATAGATCTGTCGGGGAACCAGCATTTT
. 17 TRBJ1-4 once TRBV19 CASSIILPTVTNEKLFF TGTGCCAGTAGTATAATACTACCGACAGTAACTAATGAAAAACTGTTTTTT
TRBD1 15 TRBJ1-6 . TRBV27 CASSTRQGGISPLHF TGTGCCAGCAGTACCAGACAGGGGGGAATATCACCCCTCCACTTT
. 14 TRBJ1-4 . TRBV4-3 CASSPDSVAVKLFF TGCGCCAGCAGCCCTGATTCCGTAGCGGTAAAACTGTTTTTT
. 16 TRBJ2-7 once TRBV11-2 CASSFGGAAGAYEQYF TGTGCCAGCAGCTTTGGAGGTGCGGCAGGGGCGTACGAGCAGTACTTC
. 14 TRBJ2-3 . TRBV10-2 CASTSPQTMDTQYF TGCGCCAGCACCTCCCCCCAGACTATGGATACGCAGTATTTT